This T cell receptor beta chain emerged from a study of spatial heterogeneity in lung cancer. Regarding time point: sample taken at primary tumor resection. From tumor, nontumor lung or frozen PBMC, whole RNA was taken unsorted for sequencing. The donor group consisted of over 60 patients who had untreated, early-stage non-small cell lung cancer. Germline V gene data show CDR1 as SGHTA and CDR2 as FQGNSA. Trimming removed 3 bases from V and 3 bases from J; junction bases left unmatched: 5. The CDR3 totals 15 residues. There are many counts of this clonotype. What it binds is not known. TCRdb used MiXCR to reprocess the 5' RACE reads, holding one entry per CDR3 protein. The table records about 53,000 distinct CDR3 sequences, 6% to 9% of them present only once. Study outcomes and limitations: Ubiquitous, expanded tumor-derived TCRs were more frequently observed in blood at resection than at follow-up.

This chain connects TRBV7-2 to TRBJ2-3; 8 bases match TRBD1. This sequence was found in a female donor with early-stage non-small cell lung cancer. The material was PBMCs, obtained at surgery. The CDR3 loop is CASSFPTGVTDTQYF. CDR3 in DNA: TGTGCCAGCAGCTTCCCGACAGGGGTAACAGATACGCAGTATTTT.